This record concerns one TCR beta chain sequence. The record originates from a study of blood T cell repertoires in COVID-19. This CDR3 spans 14 amino acids. Germline V gene sequence: CDR1 SGHRS, CDR2 YFSETQ. The V and J ends lost 0 bases and 2 bases respectively, with 6 bases between them. Libraries were prepared by immunoSEQ multiplex PCR; TCRdb keeps only in-frame clonotypes and omits some of them. The sample holds some 160,000 clones, approximately 87% seen once. This sequence joins TRBV5-1 and TRBJ2-4; D gene ambiguous. The receptor's source is a woman in her 70s with acute or convalescent COVID-19. Sequencing input: peripheral blood. As DNA, the CDR3 is TGCGCCAGCAGCTTGGACTCCACCAAAAACATTCAGTACTTC. This sequence encodes CASSLDSTKNIQYF.